Listed here are 21 T cell receptor beta chains from one sample, sequenced in a study of blood T cell repertoires in COVID-19. Some clones are missing from TCRdb's copy, which holds only in-frame ones; the method was immunoSEQ multiplex PCR. The table lists tens of thousands of clones, approximately 78% of them singletons. Sequencing was done on a sample of peripheral blood. The receptors originated from a woman older than 75 with acute or convalescent COVID-19.

The V and J genes are TRBV7-9 and TRBJ1-2; D remains ambiguous. Germline loops: CDR1 SEHNR, CDR2 FQNEAQ (reference sequence). The CDR3 has 15 residues. The germline V and J ends were trimmed by 5 bases and 0 bases, with 13 bases remaining between them. CDR3 protein: CASSTAGYTNYGYTF. The CDR3 DNA follows: TGTGCCAGCAGCACAGCAGGTTATACTAACTATGGCTACACCTTC. Full variable domain (outside the CDR3, taken from reference TRBV7-9 and TRBJ1-2): DTGVSQNPRHKITKRGQNVTFRCDPISEHNRLYWYRQTLGQGPEFLTYFQNEAQLEKSRLLSDRFSAERPKGSFSTLEIQRTEQGDSAMYLCASSTAGYTNYGYTFGSGTRLTVV.

The V gene is TRBV28, the J gene TRBJ2-3, with 8 bases aligning to TRBD2. Germline V gene lookup returns CDR1 MDHEN and CDR2 SYDVKM. This CDR3 contains 14 residues. J lost 0 bases, V lost 6 bases, and 2 bases had no gene match. CDR3 sequence (DNA): TGTGCCAGCAGAGGCGGGAGGAGCACAGATACGCAGTATTTT. This codes for CASRGGRSTDTQYF. Full variable domain (remainder filled in from reference TRBV28 and TRBJ2-3): DVKVTQSSRYLVKRTGEKVFLECVQDMDHENMFWYRQDPGLGLRLIYFSYDVKMKEKGDIPEGYSVSREKKERFSLILESASTNQTSMYLCASRGGRSTDTQYFGPGTRLTVL.

The chain recombines TRBV5-1 with TRBJ1-1; D not certain. This CDR3 region has 15 residues. CDR1 is SGHRS and CDR2 is YFSETQ in the germline V gene. V lost 0 bases to trimming and J lost 0 bases, with 9 bases between them. The CDR3 bases are TGCGCCAGCAGCTTGGAGAGTTCCATGAACACTGAAGCTTTCTTT. This translates into CASSLESSMNTEAFF.

The rearrangement joins TRBV19 to TRBJ1-1; D perhaps matches TRBD1 (5 bases). V was trimmed by 6 bases and J by 3 bases, leaving 14 bases between them. This CDR3 comprises 14 residues. CDR1 LNHDA and CDR2 SQIVND come from the germline V gene (reference sequence). CDR3 bases: TGTGCCAGTAGAACCGGGGGGACTTACACTGAAGCTTTCTTT. Translating gives CASRTGGTYTEAFF.

This chain uses TRBV6-5 with TRBJ1-2; tentatively, D is TRBD1 (6 bases). Per germline, CDR1 MNHEY and CDR2 SVGAGI. This CDR3 is 16 amino acids long. Trimming took off 4 bases at V and 4 bases at J, with 19 bases between the two ends. The CDR3 sequence: CASSFTAGQTPYGYTF. DNA for the CDR3: TGTGCCAGCAGTTTTACGGCTGGACAGACTCCCTATGGCTACACCTTC.

The chain uses TRBV5-5 and TRBJ1-2, with D possibly TRBD1 on 6 matching bases. The germline gives CDR1 SGHKS, CDR2 YYEKEE (reference sequence). V was shortened by 1 base and J by 7 bases, with 17 bases between the two germline ends. The CDR3 is 15 amino acids. The CDR3 sequence is CASSLNGLQGTGYTF. As DNA, the CDR3 is TGTGCCAGCAGCTTGAATGGTCTCCAGGGGACTGGCTACACCTTC.

This clone has just one count. V usage is TRBV5-1 and J usage is TRBJ1-6; D is possibly TRBD1 (5 bases). Per the germline V gene, CDR1 is SGHRS and CDR2 is YFSETQ. The CDR3 totals 16 residues. V lost 0 bases and J lost 6, with 13 bases in between. The CDR3 DNA follows: TGCGCCAGCAGCTTGGGCGGGACCCCTCGTAATTCACCCCTCCACTTT. This sequence encodes CASSLGGTPRNSPLHF.

The chain carries TRBV5-1 and TRBJ1-5; the match to TRBD1 covers 8 bases. J lost 3 bases, V lost 4 bases, and 6 bases had no gene match. Per the germline V gene, CDR1 is SGHRS and CDR2 is YFSETQ. The CDR3 covers 15 residues. The CDR3 spells CASSAGQGLNQPQHF. As DNA, the CDR3 is TGCGCCAGCAGCGCTGGACAGGGACTCAATCAGCCCCAGCATTTT.

The rearrangement uses TRBV27 and TRBJ1-1; D is uncertain. V lost 3 bases and J lost 3, with 11 bases in between. The CDR3 totals 14 residues. The germline CDR1 and CDR2 sequences are MNHEY and SMNVEV (reference sequence). CDR3: CASSFEGGDTEAFF. As DNA, the CDR3 is TGTGCCAGCAGTTTTGAGGGCGGGGACACTGAAGCTTTCTTT.

V usage is TRBV18 and J usage is TRBJ1-2; D uncertain. V was clipped by 0 bases and J by 8 bases, with 16 bases between them. Germline CDR1 KGHSH, CDR2 LQKENI. The CDR3 has 15 residues. CDR3 protein: CASSPPAPRDGGYTF. In DNA, the CDR3 is TGTGCCAGCTCACCACCAGCGCCTCGAGATGGGGGCTACACCTTC.

The chain combines TRBV28 with TRBJ1-1; D may be TRBD1 (6 bases). The germline gives CDR1 MDHEN, CDR2 SYDVKM. Trimming removed 3 bases at V and 5 bases at J, with 16 bases between. CDR3 length: 15 amino acids. The DNA of the CDR3 is TGTGCCAGCAGTTTGGCTGCTTCAGGGGAAACTGAAGCTTTCTTT. Translating gives CASSLAASGETEAFF.

CDR3 region: CASSPGGEDPPLLRSSGNTIYF. CDR3 sequence (DNA): TGCGCCAGCAGCCCTGGCGGGGAAGACCCGCCTCTGTTAAGGAGCTCTGGAAACACCATATATTTT. This chain joins TRBV5-1 and TRBJ1-3; D call uncertain. The germline V gene has CDR1 SGHRS and CDR2 YFSETQ. CDR3 length: 22 residues. Between the trimmed V and J ends, which lost 4 bases and 0 bases, there was a span of 32 bases.

The sample holds a few counts of this clone. This chain joins TRBV5-1 and TRBJ2-7, with 8 positions matching TRBD1. The CDR3 runs to 12 residues. Germline V CDR1 and CDR2: SGHRS, YFSETQ. The V segment lost 3 bases and the J segment 8 bases; nucleotides outside the gene matches: 4. CDR3 sequence reads: CASSSQGVQQYF. Here the CDR3 DNA reads TGCGCCAGCAGCTCACAGGGGGTTCAGCAGTACTTC.

The rearrangement uses TRBV18 and TRBJ2-5; 9 bases line up with TRBD2. The junction had 4 bases not matched to a gene; V was cut back by 3 bases and J by 5 bases. The CDR3 is 14 amino acids. The germline CDR1 and CDR2 sequences are KGHSH and LQKENI. The CDR3 DNA is TGTGCCAGCTCACCGAGCGGGGGGATGGAGACCCAGTACTTC. Its translation is CASSPSGGMETQYF.

J is TRBJ2-5 and V is TRBV24-1, with 11 bases matching TRBD1. Germline lookup yields CDR1 KGHDR and CDR2 SFDVKD. With V trimmed by 3 bases and J by 5 bases, 4 bases remained unmatched. The CDR3 length is 15 residues. CDR3 protein: CATSDRTGGAETQYF. In nucleotides, the CDR3 is TGTGCCACCAGTGATCGGACAGGGGGCGCGGAGACCCAGTACTTC.

This rearrangement joins TRBV3-1 (or the pseudogene TRBV3-2) to TRBJ1-2, with unresolved D. This CDR3 region has 14 residues. Germline CDR1 LGHDT, CDR2 YNNKEL (reference sequence). Deletions cut 0 bases from V and 3 bases from J, with 8 bases between. The CDR3 nucleotides read TGTGCCAGCAGCCAAGATCCAGGATACTATGGCTACACCTTC. This encodes CASSQDPGYYGYTF.

V is TRBV5-5 and J is TRBJ1-1; D is unclear. From germline, CDR1 is SGHKS and CDR2 YYEKEE (reference sequence). This CDR3 comprises 14 residues. Trimming took 0 bases from V and 0 from J, leaving 6 bases between them. CDR3: CASSLGAVNTEAFF. The CDR3 nucleotides are TGTGCCAGCAGCTTGGGTGCGGTGAACACTGAAGCTTTCTTT.

V is TRBV28 and J is TRBJ2-7, with a tentative D call TRBD1 (6 bases). The CDR3 runs to 11 residues. With 6 bases removed from V and 3 bases from J, the gap between germline ends came to 6 bases. Germline values: CDR1 MDHEN, CDR2 SYDVKM. Written as DNA, the CDR3 is TGTGCCAGCAGGACAGGCTACGAGCAGTACTTC. Its translation is CASRTGYEQYF.

This clone was picked up a small number of times. The gene calls are TRBV6-5 and TRBJ1-2; 7 bases fit TRBD1. The CDR3 is 13 amino acids. The germline gives CDR1 MNHEY, CDR2 SVGAGI. Unmatched junction bases numbered 7, after V lost 6 bases and J lost 6 bases. CDR3 amino acids: CASRAGGSDGYTF. The DNA for the CDR3 is TGTGCCAGCAGGGCAGGGGGGTCGGATGGCTACACCTTC.

Only a few counts were recorded for this clone. V gene TRBV6-2 or TRBV6-3 combines with J gene TRBJ2-5; 10 bases align to TRBD2. V shed 5 bases and J 2 bases; nucleotides not matched to a gene: 2. CDR1 is MNHEY, CDR2 SVGEGT, per germline. This CDR3 has 14 amino acids. This CDR3 reads CASSRLAGQETQYF. In nucleotides, the CDR3 is TGTGCCAGCAGTCGACTAGCGGGTCAAGAGACCCAGTACTTC.

The J gene is TRBJ1-3, the V gene TRBV3-1 (or the pseudogene TRBV3-2); D gene uncertain. CDR1 is LGHDT and CDR2 is YNNKEL in the germline V gene (reference sequence). V gave up 1 base and J gave up 0 bases, with 7 bases separating them. CDR3 length equals 15 residues. DNA for the CDR3: TGTGCCAGCAGCCAAGGGTTACACTCTGGAAACACCATATATTTT. Amino acid sequence: CASSQGLHSGNTIYF.